Following are 12 T cell receptor beta chains from one sample sequenced in a study of cytomegalovirus exposure and HLA in healthy donors. The PCR used 60 Vbeta and 13 Jbeta primers. Clones were sequenced by immunoSEQ multiplex PCR, and TCRdb holds only the in-frame ones, with some missing. The sample includes some 150,000 clones, approximately 75% seen only once; the top ten take about 4%. Sequencing was carried out using PBMCs. The receptors here all came from a man in his thirties or forties in good health and CMV-seropositive.

The gene calls are TRBV11-2 and TRBJ2-2; 7 bases are a match to TRBD2. Trimming cost V 5 bases and J 2 bases; bases outside gene matches: 8. Germline CDR1 reads SGHAT; CDR2 reads FQNNGV. This CDR3 has 16 amino acids. CDR3 bases: TGTGCCAGCAGCCTGGGGAGGGGCTTCAACACCGGGGAGCTGTTTTTT. It translates to CASSLGRGFNTGELFF.

The V and J genes are TRBV4-1 and TRBJ2-2; D unresolved. The CDR3 spans 13 residues. CDR1 and CDR2 (germline): MGHRA, YSYEKL. The germline V and J ends were trimmed by 1 base and 4 bases, with 4 bases remaining between them. The CDR3 reads CASSQVITGELFF. The CDR3 region has the DNA TGCGCCAGCAGCCAAGTTATCACCGGGGAGCTGTTTTTT.

This rearrangement joins TRBV6-5 to TRBJ2-7, with 11 bases lining up with TRBD1. CDR1 is MNHEY, CDR2 SVGAGI, per germline. V shed 0 bases and J 4 bases; nucleotides not matched to a gene: 5. The CDR3 has 16 residues. Written as DNA, the CDR3 is TGTGCCAGCAGTTACTCCGCCGGGACAGGGGGGTACGAGCAGTACTTC. Protein sequence: CASSYSAGTGGYEQYF.

Here the CDR3 reads CATSFMTGGLRDGYTF. DNA for the CDR3: TGTGCCACCAGCTTTATGACAGGGGGGCTTCGTGACGGCTACACCTTC. The rearrangement uses TRBV15 and TRBJ1-2; 9 nucleotides agree with TRBD1. Germline assignment: CDR1 LNHNV and CDR2 YYDKDF (reference sequence). The CDR3 loop spans 16 amino acids. V dropped 5 bases and J dropped 8; count of bases not matched to a gene: 15.

In DNA, the CDR3 is TGTGCCAGCAGTCCTTCGAACACTGAAGCTTTCTTT. It encodes CASSPSNTEAFF. V is TRBV6-6 and J is TRBJ1-1; D remains ambiguous. There are 12 residues in the CDR3. CDR1 MNHNY and CDR2 SVGAGI come from the germline V gene (reference sequence). Trimming left V 5 bases short and J 1 base short, with 5 bases between.

This rearrangement joins TRBV2 to TRBJ2-3; 8 nucleotides match TRBD1. Trimming removed 6 bases from V and 6 bases from J; junction bases left unmatched: 8. The CDR3 contains 14 residues. Germline CDR1 SNHLY, CDR2 FYNNEI. CDR3 bases: TGTGCCAGCAGGAGGGACAGGACTCTGGATACGCAGTATTTT. Amino acids: CASRRDRTLDTQYF.

The V gene is TRBV13, the J gene TRBJ2-7; no clear D. The V end lost 5 bases, the J end lost 6 bases, and 20 bases lay between the germline ends. Germline V gene data show CDR1 as PRHDT and CDR2 as FYEKMQ (reference sequence). The CDR3 is 15 amino acids. The CDR3 region is CASSQDGAFSFEQYF. Written as DNA, the CDR3 is TGTGCCAGCAGCCAAGACGGTGCATTTAGCTTCGAGCAGTACTTC.

This rearrangement joins TRBV19 to TRBJ1-1, with D unclear. Trimming pared 6 bases from V and 5 bases from J, leaving 16 bases between. The CDR3 totals 14 residues. CDR1 is LNHDA and CDR2 is SQIVND in the germline V gene (reference sequence). CDR3 DNA sequence: TGTGCCAGTAGCTCTTCCCGGGGATGGACTGAAGCTTTCTTT. This sequence encodes CASSSSRGWTEAFF.

The gene calls are TRBV6-1 and TRBJ2-7; D perhaps matches TRBD1 (5 bases). Germline V CDR1 and CDR2: MNHNS, SASEGT. Deletions cut 0 bases from V and 3 bases from J, with 12 bases between. The CDR3 is 15 amino acids. CDR3 amino acids: CASSEAPAGLYEQYF. The CDR3 DNA reads as TGTGCCAGCAGTGAAGCGCCGGCAGGGCTCTACGAGCAGTACTTC.

The chain is built from TRBV2 and TRBJ1-1, with 7 bases lining up with TRBD1. Germline lookup yields CDR1 SNHLY and CDR2 FYNNEI. Germline trimming cut 7 bases from V and 7 bases from J; bases unmatched to any gene: 12. CDR3 length equals 14 residues. CDR3 DNA: TGTGCCAGCACTGTCACAGGGGAGGTTGGTGAAGCTTTCTTT. Encoded protein: CASTVTGEVGEAFF.

About this clone: This same CDR3 is encoded by further DNA sequences in the sample. The chain has TRBV28 and TRBJ1-3, with D maybe TRBD1 (6 bases). This CDR3 spans 15 amino acids. Looked up from germline, CDR1 is MDHEN and CDR2 is SYDVKM. V lost 6 bases and J lost 0, with 12 bases in between. The CDR3 sequence: CASRSTGFSGNTIYF. As DNA, the CDR3 is TGTGCCAGCAGATCGACAGGTTTCTCTGGAAACACCATATATTTT.

This chain links TRBV11-3 with TRBJ2-1; 8 nucleotides align to TRBD2. The trim removed 1 base at V and 5 bases at J, leaving 4 bases unmatched. From germline, CDR1 is SGHNT and CDR2 YENEEA. The CDR3 is made up of 15 amino acids. CDR3 amino acids: CASSLGSGGDNEQFF. The CDR3 DNA sequence: TGTGCCAGCAGCTTAGGAAGCGGGGGAGACAATGAGCAGTTCTTC.